The 20 T cell receptor beta chains listed next were all sequenced from one sample in a study of blood T cell repertoires in COVID-19. Sequenced by immunoSEQ multiplex PCR; TCRdb stores in-frame clones only, minus some. The sample yields fewer than 250,000 clones, around four fifths seen once. The specimen sequenced was peripheral blood. The source is a woman in her 50s with acute or convalescent COVID-19.

The rearrangement uses TRBV28 and TRBJ2-3; 9 bases are shared with TRBD1. CDR1 is MDHEN and CDR2 is SYDVKM in the germline V gene. V shed 2 bases, J shed 7 bases, and the junction held 7 bases outside the gene matches. The CDR3 contains 15 residues. The CDR3 protein is CASSLPGTGFNTQYF. CDR3 in DNA: TGTGCCAGCAGTTTACCCGGGACAGGGTTTAATACGCAGTATTTT.

The V and J genes are TRBV7-6 and TRBJ2-7, with TRBD1 identical over 9 bases. V shed 3 bases, J shed 6 bases, and the junction held 9 bases outside the gene matches. This CDR3 contains 15 residues. CDR1 is SGHVS, CDR2 FNYEAQ, per germline. The CDR3 DNA is TGTGCCAGCAGCTTCGCGACAGGGGGGGGGTCCGAGCAGTACTTC. Residues: CASSFATGGGSEQYF.

This rearrangement joins TRBV7-9 to TRBJ2-1, with 13 bases matching TRBD2. The CDR3 covers 17 residues. CDR1 and CDR2 (germline): SEHNR, FQNEAQ (reference sequence). After removal of 4 bases from V and 7 bases from J, the junction contained 10 bases not matched to a gene. CDR3 sequence reads: CASSSTSGRASENEQFF. The CDR3 region has the DNA TGTGCCAGCAGCTCCACTAGCGGGAGGGCCTCGGAGAATGAGCAGTTCTTC.

This clone was seen more than once but under ten times. V usage is TRBV10-1 and J usage is TRBJ2-2, with TRBD2 as a possible D gene (6 bases). CDR1 WNHNN and CDR2 SYGVQD come from the germline V gene (reference sequence). The CDR3 has 15 residues. Trimming removed 6 bases from V and 7 bases from J, with 18 bases in between. CDR3 sequence reads: CASRDGEEWSGELFF. CDR3 DNA sequence: TGCGCCAGCAGGGACGGGGAGGAATGGAGCGGGGAGCTGTTTTTT.

The rearrangement uses TRBV24-1 and TRBJ2-3, with 8 bases aligning to TRBD2. There are 17 residues in the CDR3. CDR1 KGHDR and CDR2 SFDVKD come from the germline V gene. The V and J ends lost 1 base and 5 bases, in that order; junction bases with no gene match: 10. CDR3 in amino acids: CATSDFKASGRRDTQYF. In DNA, the CDR3 is TGTGCCACCAGTGATTTCAAGGCTAGCGGGCGGAGAGATACGCAGTATTTT.

V is TRBV5-1 and J is TRBJ1-4, with 7 positions matching TRBD1. V was pared by 4 bases and J by 0 bases, with 6 bases of the junction left unmatched. Germline assignment: CDR1 SGHRS and CDR2 YFSETQ. The CDR3 totals 16 residues. The DNA of the CDR3 is TGCGCCAGCAGCAAAGGGGGCCCTGCAACTAATGAAAAACTGTTTTTT. Translating it yields CASSKGGPATNEKLFF.

The chain carries TRBV5-6 and TRBJ1-3; D is unclear. Germline CDR1 SGHDT, CDR2 YYEEEE. This CDR3 contains 16 residues. Trimming took 6 bases from V and 0 from J, leaving 16 bases between them. CDR3 sequence reads: CASMKTRFSSGNTIYF. The CDR3 bases are TGTGCCAGCATGAAAACCAGGTTCAGCTCTGGAAACACCATATATTTT.

V is TRBV27 and J is TRBJ2-7; TRBD2 might be the D (5 bases). CDR1 and CDR2 from the germline V gene are MNHEY and SMNVEV (reference sequence). The CDR3 length is 15 residues. V lost 6 bases, J lost 2 bases, and 17 bases lay in between. This CDR3 reads CASSRSRSGTYEQYF. The CDR3 nucleotides read TGTGCCAGCAGCCGTTCCAGGAGCGGAACCTACGAGCAGTACTTC.

This clone was seen just once. The chain uses TRBV6-5 and TRBJ2-1; TRBD2 aligns across 7 bases. The CDR3 is made up of 15 amino acids. Germline-derived CDR1 and CDR2 are MNHEY and SVGAGI. J was trimmed by 4 bases and V by 8 bases; bases with no gene match: 11. The CDR3 region has the DNA TGTGCCAGCTCTCCGCGGGGACTACCATACAATGAGCAGTTCTTC. It specifies CASSPRGLPYNEQFF.

J is TRBJ2-3 and V is TRBV10-3; perhaps TRBD2 as D (6 bases). Germline values: CDR1 ENHRY, CDR2 SYGVKD. The CDR3 totals 17 residues. V dropped 2 bases and J dropped 4 bases, with 19 bases sitting between them. CDR3 bases: TGTGCCATCAGTGAGGGGGTAGGCGGGGTCTCGCCAGATACGCAGTATTTT. Translation: CAISEGVGGVSPDTQYF.

This chain links TRBV2 with TRBJ1-3; 8 bases align to TRBD1. V trimming: 2 bases; J trimming: 2 bases; junction bases outside the gene matches: 8. This CDR3 is built from 17 residues. Germline assignment: CDR1 SNHLY and CDR2 FYNNEI. In nucleotides, the CDR3 is TGTGCCAGCAGTGAACTGAGACAGGGGAAGGCTGGAAACACCATATATTTT. As protein: CASSELRQGKAGNTIYF.

The chain links TRBV11-2 to TRBJ1-2, with 8 bases lining up with TRBD1. The CDR3 covers 17 residues. Germline V gene sequence: CDR1 SGHAT, CDR2 FQNNGV. Losses at the gene ends were 2 bases for V and 3 bases for J; bases not matched to a gene: 11. CDR3 amino acids: CASSLWIGQGKDYGYTF. The CDR3 DNA sequence: TGTGCCAGCAGCTTATGGATCGGACAGGGTAAAGACTATGGCTACACCTTC. Together with reference TRBV11-2 and TRBJ1-2, the CDR3 gives the full variable domain: EAGVAQSPRYKIIEKRQSVAFWCNPISGHATLYWYQQILGQGPKLLIQFQNNGVVDDSQLPKDRFSAERLKGVDSTLKIQPAKLEDSAVYLCASSLWIGQGKDYGYTFGSGTRLTVV.

The chain links TRBV5-1 to TRBJ1-1, with 8 bases matching TRBD1. The CDR3 runs 14 residues. With 3 bases clipped from V and 3 bases from J, the junction kept 4 bases outside the gene matches. Germline CDR1 SGHRS, CDR2 YFSETQ. CDR3 protein: CASSSGQVDTEAFF. For the CDR3, the DNA is TGCGCCAGCAGCTCGGGACAGGTAGACACTGAAGCTTTCTTT.

This clone was observed once. The J gene is TRBJ2-7, the V gene TRBV6-2 or TRBV6-3; no reliable D call. Deletions cut 5 bases from V and 9 bases from J, with 14 bases between. CDR3 length: 12 residues. Germline CDR1 reads MNHEY; CDR2 reads SVGEGT. The DNA for the CDR3 is TGTGCCAGCAGTCCACCACGAAGAGGGCAGTACTTC. Amino acid sequence: CASSPPRRGQYF.

This sequence joins TRBV13 and TRBJ2-5, with 11 bases lining up with TRBD2. CDR1 and CDR2 from the germline V gene are PRHDT and FYEKMQ (reference sequence). This CDR3 contains 14 residues. V lost 5 bases and J lost 3; bases outside the gene matches: 2. The CDR3 DNA follows: TGTGCCAGCAGCCGGGGACTAGCGGAAGAGACCCAGTACTTC. This translates into CASSRGLAEETQYF.

This CDR3 reads CASSRGQTDYEQYF. As DNA, the CDR3 is TGTGCCAGCAGTCGGGGACAGACTGACTACGAGCAGTACTTC. The chain has TRBV27 and TRBJ2-7, with 7 positions matching TRBD1. Germline CDR1 MNHEY, CDR2 SMNVEV (reference sequence). This CDR3 is 14 amino acids long. V shed 5 bases and J 3 bases; nucleotides not matched to a gene: 7.

This chain connects TRBV6-6 to TRBJ2-7, with D unclear. The ends were cut back, 5 bases at V and 5 bases at J, with 7 bases in the middle. CDR3 size: 11 residues. Germline CDR1 MNHNY, CDR2 SVGAGI (reference sequence). The CDR3 is CASSRADEQYF. As DNA, the CDR3 is TGTGCCAGCAGTCGCGCGGACGAGCAGTACTTC.

The chain combines TRBV2 with TRBJ2-1; D is unclear. The CDR3 length is 12 residues. V was pared by 0 bases and J by 8 bases, with 5 bases between. Germline lookup yields CDR1 SNHLY and CDR2 FYNNEI. CDR3 residues: CASSEALYEQFF. The CDR3 nucleotides are TGTGCCAGCAGTGAAGCCTTGTATGAGCAGTTCTTC.

This chain uses TRBV11-2 with TRBJ2-1, with 9 bases that match TRBD2. The germline V gene encodes CDR1 SGHAT and CDR2 FQNNGV. The CDR3 covers 14 residues. Unmatched junction bases numbered 6, after V lost 3 bases and J lost 9 bases. In DNA form, the CDR3 reads TGTGCCAGCAGCTTGGGACTAGCAACAGGTGAGCAGTTCTTC. This sequence encodes CASSLGLATGEQFF.

The chain employs TRBV7-2 and TRBJ2-7; 7 nucleotides agree with TRBD2. CDR1 and CDR2 from the germline V gene are SGHTA and FQGNSA. The CDR3 is 15 residues long. V was pared by 2 bases and J by 3 bases, with 7 bases of the junction left unmatched. CDR3 amino acids: CASSLKAGPNYEQYF. CDR3 bases: TGTGCCAGCAGCTTAAAAGCGGGACCCAACTACGAGCAGTACTTC.